The following is a TCR beta chain sequence with its context. The sample originates from a study of blood T cell repertoires in COVID-19. Repertoires were generated with immunoSEQ multiplex PCR, while TCRdb's copy carries only in-frame clones and drops some. The sample contains approximately 170,000 clones, less than 85% of which appear only once. V was shortened by 1 base and J by 0 bases, with 7 bases between the two germline ends. The germline gives CDR1 LGHNA, CDR2 YNFKEQ. The CDR3 spans 16 residues. The rearrangement joins TRBV4-2 to TRBJ2-6; no firm D call. The sample was PBMCs or T cells enriched from blood (not recorded which). The sequence was obtained from a woman aged 45-59 years who had recovered from COVID-19. The CDR3 here is CASSQVFVSGANVLTF. As DNA, the CDR3 is TGTGCCAGCAGCCAAGTTTTCGTCTCTGGGGCCAACGTCCTGACTTTC.